Presented here are 11 T cell receptor beta chains from one specimen sequenced in a study of PD-1 blockade in classical Hodgkin lymphoma. The time point: cycle 4 day 1 (C4D1), after 6 weeks of nivolumab. No patient escaped relapse after autologous stem cell transplantation, and brentuximab vedotin exposure varied. The data were produced by immunoSEQ multiplex PCR, yet TCRdb's version contains in-frame clones alone and is incomplete. Here the sample spans about 41,000 clones, 55% to 70% being singletons. Sequenced here: peripheral blood mononuclear cells (PBMCs), sampled before the fourth cycle of nivolumab. These receptor sequences come from a human donor with classical Hodgkin lymphoma.

This rearrangement joins TRBV30 to TRBJ2-2; no definite D call. The CDR3 has 13 amino acids. The germline V gene has CDR1 GTSNPN and CDR2 SVGIG (reference sequence). The germline V and J ends were trimmed by 0 bases and 4 bases, with 6 bases remaining between them. The CDR3 loop is CAWSVLSTGELFF. The CDR3 region has the DNA TGTGCCTGGAGTGTCTTAAGCACCGGGGAGCTGTTTTTT.

This clone has a handful of counts. The chain couples TRBV5-1 to TRBJ1-1; no reliable D call. V shed 0 bases and J shed 11 bases, with 11 bases lying between them. The germline V gene encodes CDR1 SGHRS and CDR2 YFSETQ. This CDR3 has 12 amino acids. CDR3 residues: CASSLGSTMAFF. In DNA form, the CDR3 reads TGCGCCAGCAGCTTGGGCTCAACGATGGCTTTCTTT.

The chain carries TRBV2 and TRBJ1-3, with no clear D. The V gene's germline CDR1 is SNHLY and CDR2 FYNNEI. Trimming cost V 2 bases and J 0 bases, with 8 bases left between them. This CDR3 has 15 amino acids. CDR3 in amino acids: CASSENTNSGNTIYF. The CDR3 region has the DNA TGTGCCAGCAGTGAAAACACCAACTCTGGAAACACCATATATTTT.

The J gene is TRBJ2-5, the V gene TRBV5-1; the match to TRBD2 covers 8 bases. The V gene's germline CDR1 is SGHRS and CDR2 YFSETQ. CDR3 length: 16 amino acids. Trimming took 1 base from V and 3 from J; bases not matched to a gene: 8. CDR3 nucleotide sequence: TGCGCCAGCAGCTTGATTTACGGGGGGGCCGAAGAGACCCAGTACTTC. Translation gives CASSLIYGGAEETQYF.

Within the sample, this clone is medium-sized (0.01 to 0.1%). The V call is TRBV11-3, the J call TRBJ2-7; D may match TRBD1 or TRBD2 (5 bases each). Deletions cut 4 bases from V and 2 bases from J, with 12 bases between. This CDR3 has 14 residues. Germline CDR1 reads SGHNT; CDR2 reads YENEEA. In DNA form, the CDR3 reads TGTGCCAGCAGCTATACCGGGGCCCCCTACGAGCAGTACTTC. Amino acid sequence: CASSYTGAPYEQYF.

The gene calls are TRBV15 and TRBJ2-3; TRBD1 matches at 9 bases. This CDR3 has 15 residues. Germline CDR1 is LNHNV and CDR2 is YYDKDF (reference sequence). V was pared by 4 bases and J by 4 bases, with 6 bases of the junction left unmatched. The CDR3 coding sequence is TGTGCCACCAGCACTCGGACAGGGGAGGCAGATACGCAGTATTTT. Translation: CATSTRTGEADTQYF. Full variable domain (remainder filled in from reference TRBV15 and TRBJ2-3): DAMVIQNPRYQVTQFGKPVTLSCSQTLNHNVMYWYQQKSSQAPKLLFHYYDKDFNNEADTPDNFQSRRPNTSFCFLDIRSPGLGDTAMYLCATSTRTGEADTQYFGPGTRLTVL.

The chain is built from TRBV6-5 and TRBJ1-1; D is unresolved. CDR1 and CDR2 (germline): MNHEY, SVGAGI. This CDR3 has 13 residues. Deletions cut 0 bases from V and 7 bases from J, with 9 bases between. CDR3 sequence reads: CASSYSPGNEAFF. CDR3 bases: TGTGCCAGCAGTTACTCTCCAGGCAATGAAGCTTTCTTT.

The chain uses TRBV5-4 and TRBJ2-1; D may be TRBD2 (6 bases). Germline-derived CDR1 and CDR2 are SGHNT and YYREEE (reference sequence). Between the trimmed V and J ends, which lost 0 bases and 5 bases, there was a span of 27 bases. The CDR3 has 20 residues. The CDR3 DNA reads TGTGCCAGCAGCTTGGCCTGGATAACCCCACTTGCGGGGAAAGACAATGAGCAGTTCTTC. Translation: CASSLAWITPLAGKDNEQFF.

J is TRBJ2-7 and V is TRBV7-8; 8 nucleotides align to TRBD2. The V and J ends lost 7 bases and 0 bases, in that order; junction bases with no gene match: 8. The CDR3 extends over 15 amino acids. The germline V gene has CDR1 SGHVS and CDR2 FQNEAQ. The CDR3 here is CASKTQRGPSYEQYF. CDR3 coding DNA: TGTGCCAGCAAGACACAGCGGGGGCCCTCCTACGAGCAGTACTTC.

This clone occurred a few times. The CDR3 bases are TGTGCCAGCAGCTTCGAGGGGGATCAGCCCCAGCATTTT. This gives the protein CASSFEGDQPQHF. The J gene is TRBJ1-5, the V gene TRBV7-9; the D gene is possibly TRBD1 (6 bases). The V end was cut by 3 bases, the J end by 5 bases, with 8 bases between. In germline, CDR1 is SEHNR, CDR2 FQNEAQ (reference sequence). The CDR3 runs to 13 residues. The whole variable domain, remainder taken from reference TRBV7-9 and TRBJ1-5, is DTGVSQNPRHKITKRGQNVTFRCDPISEHNRLYWYRQTLGQGPEFLTYFQNEAQLEKSRLLSDRFSAERPKGSFSTLEIQRTEQGDSAMYLCASSFEGDQPQHFGDGTRLSIL.

This clone showed up just once. This chain connects TRBV5-4 to TRBJ2-2; a weak D match, TRBD1 (6 bases). Germline CDR1 and CDR2: SGHNT and YYREEE (reference sequence). The CDR3 runs to 17 residues. Trimming removed 5 bases at V and 4 bases at J, with 21 bases between. The CDR3 sequence is CASRSTLGQRVTGELFF. As DNA, the CDR3 is TGTGCCAGCAGGTCTACCCTTGGACAGAGGGTCACCGGGGAGCTGTTTTTT.